The next 8 T cell receptor beta chains were all read from a single sample in a study of CD8+CD57+ T cells in acquired aplastic anemia. According to the study, genomic DNA was the template for TCR beta VDJ and CDR3 profiling. TCRdb passed the reads through MiXCR, listing each CDR3 protein once. The sample holds about 200,000 distinct CDR3 sequences, 65% seen once. Whoever was chosen for sequencing had shown CD8+CD57+ cell expansion by flow cytometry. Sequences were obtained from sorted CD4+, CD8+, or CD8+CD57+ T cells (not recorded which) from PBMCs. The receptors here all came from a human donor with aplastic anemia.

The chain joins TRBV11-2 to TRBJ2-7; possible D gene TRBD2, 7 bases. Germline CDR1 reads SGHAT; CDR2 reads FQNNGV. Trimming pared 1 base from V and 4 bases from J, leaving 14 bases between. The CDR3 is made up of 15 amino acids. The CDR3 nucleotides are TGTGCCAGCAGCTTAGGGGCGGGGGCCGCTTACGAGCAGTACTTC. Translating it yields CASSLGAGAAYEQYF.

The table lists this clonotype with a few counts. This chain uses TRBV2 with TRBJ1-1; a possible D gene is TRBD1 (6 bases). The CDR3 spans 13 residues. Between the trimmed V and J ends, which lost 6 bases and 6 bases, there was a span of 14 bases. CDR1 is SNHLY and CDR2 is FYNNEI in the germline V gene. The CDR3: CASRKGGGAEAFF. CDR3 bases: TGTGCCAGCAGGAAGGGGGGGGGGGCTGAAGCTTTCTTT.

This clonotype was recorded once. This chain links TRBV12-3 or TRBV12-4 with TRBJ2-7; D remains unclear. V lost 9 bases and J 1 base, leaving 16 bases between the germline ends. There are 14 residues in the CDR3. The CDR3 DNA is TGTGCCAGTACCCTCGGTGTCCCGTCCTACGAGCAGTACTTC. Its protein is CASTLGVPSYEQYF.

CDR3 loop: CASSLGIGNDLYGYTF. The DNA of the CDR3 is TGTGCCAGCAGCTTAGGGATAGGGAACGATCTCTATGGCTACACCTTC. The genes are TRBV7-6 and TRBJ1-2; D remains unclear. The length of the CDR3 is 16 residues. V dropped 1 base and J dropped 4 bases, with 16 bases sitting between them. Looked up from germline, CDR1 is SGHVS and CDR2 is FNYEAQ.

The V and J genes are TRBV7-3 and TRBJ2-3; D might be TRBD1 or TRBD2, each matching 5 bases. Trimming took off 5 bases at V and 6 bases at J, with 15 bases between the two ends. The CDR3 extends over 14 amino acids. The germline gives CDR1 SGHTA, CDR2 FQGTGA. The CDR3 sequence is CASSVGRLPDTQYF. The CDR3 region has the DNA TGTGCCAGCAGCGTGGGACGCCTGCCCGATACGCAGTATTTT. Full variable domain (remainder filled in from reference TRBV7-3 and TRBJ2-3): GAGVSQTPSNKVTEKGKYVELRCDPISGHTALYWYRQSLGQGPEFLIYFQGTGAADDSGLPNDRFFAVRPEGSVSTLKIQRTERGDSAVYLCASSVGRLPDTQYFGPGTRLTVL.

This clonotype was detected a few times. The J gene is TRBJ2-7, the V gene TRBV5-1; possible D gene TRBD1, 6 bases. Germline V gene sequence: CDR1 SGHRS, CDR2 YFSETQ. V was trimmed by 9 bases and J by 5 bases, leaving 24 bases between them. This CDR3 has 15 amino acids. CDR3 nucleotide sequence: TGCGCCACCACAGCCTCAGGGGCGCTACGAGACGAGCAGTACTTC. Amino acids: CATTASGALRDEQYF.

The V and J genes are TRBV7-9 and TRBJ2-2; maybe TRBD1 (5 bases). The CDR3 is made up of 14 amino acids. CDR1 is SEHNR, CDR2 FQNEAQ, per germline (reference sequence). Trimming took 11 bases from V and 5 from J, leaving 18 bases between them. The CDR3 loop is CACSDSVRTGELFF. CDR3 coding DNA: TGTGCCTGCTCCGACAGCGTTCGGACCGGGGAGCTGTTTTTT.

The chain uses TRBV2 and TRBJ2-7; tentative D call: TRBD2 (5 bases). Germline loops: CDR1 SNHLY, CDR2 FYNNEI. V dropped 3 bases and J dropped 2 bases, with 14 bases sitting between them. This CDR3 comprises 15 residues. The CDR3 loop is CASSDPGQTTYEQYF. The DNA for the CDR3 is TGTGCCAGCAGTGACCCTGGGCAGACTACCTACGAGCAGTACTTC.